These 3 T cell receptor beta chains were all obtained from the same sample, sequenced in a study of OX40 agonist ivuxolimab in advanced cancers. Clones were sequenced by immunoSEQ multiplex PCR, and TCRdb holds only the in-frame ones, with some missing. The profile shows tens of thousands of clones, approximately 83% of them singletons. The specimen was CD4+ or CD8+ T cells sorted from blood, collected in a trial of the OX40 agonist ivuxolimab. These receptor sequences come from an adult with an advanced solid tumor such as melanoma, head and neck, liver or kidney cancer.

This clone occurred a few times. The chain links TRBV2 to TRBJ1-2, with D maybe TRBD1 (5 bases). The CDR3 totals 15 residues. Trimming cost V 4 bases and J 4 bases, with 16 bases left between them. The germline V gene encodes CDR1 SNHLY and CDR2 FYNNEI. CDR3 sequence reads: CASSGNRPDGYGYTF. CDR3 nucleotides: TGTGCCAGCAGTGGCAACAGGCCGGACGGCTATGGCTACACCTTC.

This sequence joins TRBV4-3 and TRBJ1-1; perhaps TRBD1 as D (5 bases). In germline, CDR1 is LGHNA, CDR2 YSLEER. The CDR3 covers 14 residues. The ends were cut back, 0 bases at V and 3 bases at J, with 8 bases in the middle. This CDR3 reads CASSQEAGHTEAFF. CDR3 nucleotide sequence: TGCGCCAGCAGCCAAGAGGCAGGGCACACTGAAGCTTTCTTT.

J is TRBJ2-5 and V is TRBV7-8; D may correspond to TRBD1 or TRBD2 (6 bases each). Germline CDR1 is SGHVS and CDR2 is FQNEAQ. This CDR3 is 15 amino acids long. V lost 6 bases to trimming and J lost 2 bases, with 16 bases between them. In nucleotides, the CDR3 is TGTGCCAGCAGTCAAGTAGGGGGGCATCAAGAGACCCAGTACTTC. Amino acid sequence: CASSQVGGHQETQYF. The full variable domain, its missing parts supplied by reference TRBV7-8 and TRBJ2-5, is GAGVSQSPRYKVAKRGQDVALRCDPISGHVSLFWYQQALGQGPEFLTYFQNEAQLDKSGLPSDRFFAERPEGSVSTLKIQRTQQEDSAVYLCASSQVGGHQETQYFGPGTRLLVL.